The 26 T cell receptor beta chains in this list originate from one sample, sequenced in a study of T-cell memory formation after mild COVID-19. TCRdb analysed the 5' RACE reads with MiXCR anew, one entry per CDR3 protein. The sample holds about 350,000 distinct CDR3 sequences, about 13% seen once. The sample comprised PBMCs or a T cell subset sorted from them (not recorded which). These receptor sequences come from a man aged 18-30 years who had mild COVID-19 (a few samples of this study predate the infection). Cell type and time point are not known.

This clonotype came up a few times. The rearrangement links TRBV2 to TRBJ1-6, with 8 bases fitting TRBD1. The germline V gene encodes CDR1 SNHLY and CDR2 FYNNEI. V was pared by 7 bases and J by 9 bases, with 5 bases of the junction left unmatched. The length of the CDR3 is 13 residues. CDR3 protein: CASKGTGGSPLHF. In nucleotides, the CDR3 is TGTGCCAGCAAAGGGACAGGAGGTTCACCCCTCCACTTT.

This chain uses TRBV12-3 or TRBV12-4 with TRBJ1-2; D possibly corresponds to TRBD1 (6 bases). The V end was cut by 7 bases, the J end by 8 bases, with 14 bases between. The CDR3 consists of 12 residues. The CDR3 loop is CASTRGAEGYTF. CDR3 nucleotides: TGTGCCAGCACCCGGGGGGCGGAGGGCTACACCTTC.

This clonotype was observed a handful of times. The chain joins TRBV20-1 to TRBJ2-7; D perhaps matches TRBD2 (5 bases). The V gene lost 1 base and the J gene lost 5 bases, with 9 bases spanning the gap. The CDR3 runs to 12 residues. Looked up from germline, CDR1 is DFQATT and CDR2 is SNEGSKA (reference sequence). In nucleotides, the CDR3 is TGCAGTGCTAGAGGAGCGGAGCACGAGCAGTACTTC. Translated, it gives CSARGAEHEQYF.

CDR3 nucleotides: TGCAGCGTTGAAGGGGACAGGGGGACAACCGGGGAGCTGTTTTTT. This gives the protein CSVEGDRGTTGELFF. The chain has TRBV29-1 and TRBJ2-2; 11 bases align to TRBD1. The V gene end was trimmed by 1 base and the J gene end by 5 bases; junction bases not matched to a gene: 3. The CDR3 is 15 residues long. Germline CDR1 SQVTM, CDR2 ANQGSEA.

This clonotype was observed once. The CDR3: CASSSPGAEKETQYF. CDR3 coding DNA: TGTGCCAGCAGTTCCCCTGGGGCAGAAAAAGAGACCCAGTACTTC. V is TRBV6-5 and J is TRBJ2-5; a possible D gene is TRBD1 (5 bases). The CDR3 contains 15 residues. The germline CDR1 and CDR2 sequences are MNHEY and SVGAGI. V dropped 4 bases and J dropped 3 bases, with 15 bases sitting between them.

The V call is TRBV7-3, the J call TRBJ1-5; maybe TRBD1 (5 bases). Trimming took 7 bases from V and 4 from J, leaving 17 bases between them. This CDR3 is 15 amino acids long. The germline V gene encodes CDR1 SGHTA and CDR2 FQGTGA. As DNA, the CDR3 is TGTGCCAGCATCGTGTGGGGCAGGGTTAATCAGCCCCAGCATTTT. Its translation is CASIVWGRVNQPQHF. The full variable domain, with the rest looked up from reference TRBV7-3 and TRBJ1-5, is GAGVSQTPSNKVTEKGKYVELRCDPISGHTALYWYRQSLGQGPEFLIYFQGTGAADDSGLPNDRFFAVRPEGSVSTLKIQRTERGDSAVYLCASIVWGRVNQPQHFGDGTRLSIL.

V gene TRBV5-5 combines with J gene TRBJ1-2; no definite D call. Deletions cut 4 bases from V and 1 base from J, with 8 bases between. This CDR3 is 13 amino acids long. CDR1 SGHKS and CDR2 YYEKEE come from the germline V gene (reference sequence). The CDR3 bases are TGTGCCAGCAGCCTTCGGCTTAACTATGGCTACACCTTC. It specifies CASSLRLNYGYTF.

At least ten counts were recorded for this clonotype. V gene TRBV7-6 combines with J gene TRBJ2-3, with 7 nucleotides matching TRBD1. Germline V gives CDR1 SGHVS, CDR2 FNYEAQ. This CDR3 contains 12 residues. V lost 6 bases, J lost 12 bases, and 9 bases stayed unmatched. The CDR3 DNA reads as TGTGCCAGCAGTTCCCCGACAGGGCCCCAGTATTTT. Its translation is CASSSPTGPQYF.

This clonotype appeared a few times. The chain carries TRBV29-1 and TRBJ1-1; no firm D call. Per the germline V gene, CDR1 is SQVTM and CDR2 is ANQGSEA. The V end was cut by 4 bases, the J end by 0 bases, with 15 bases between. The CDR3 has 15 residues. CDR3 sequence reads: CSVAVYQIMNTEAFF. DNA of the CDR3: TGCAGCGTTGCCGTCTATCAGATTATGAACACTGAAGCTTTCTTT.

The chain is built from TRBV4-1 and TRBJ1-3, with TRBD1 matching over 8 bases. The CDR3 totals 17 residues. J lost 3 bases, V lost 1 base, and 8 bases had no gene match. Germline CDR1 MGHRA, CDR2 YSYEKL. The CDR3 reads CASSQGAVRGLGNTIYF. For the CDR3, the DNA is TGCGCCAGCAGCCAAGGTGCCGTCAGGGGGCTTGGAAACACCATATATTTT.

This clonotype was observed many times. The V call is TRBV18, the J call TRBJ2-1; D is possibly TRBD1 (6 bases). V lost 3 bases and J lost 0, with 9 bases in between. This CDR3 is built from 15 residues. Germline V gene data show CDR1 as KGHSH and CDR2 as LQKENI. CDR3 sequence: CASSPTGFSYNEQFF. Written as DNA, the CDR3 is TGTGCCAGCTCACCCACAGGGTTCTCCTACAATGAGCAGTTCTTC.

The rearrangement uses TRBV7-2 and TRBJ1-2; 8 nucleotides agree with TRBD1. Per the germline V gene, CDR1 is SGHTA and CDR2 is FQGNSA. The CDR3 length is 14 residues. The V segment lost 3 bases and the J segment 4 bases; nucleotides outside the gene matches: 4. CDR3 residues: CASSFDRGSYGYTF. Here the CDR3 DNA reads TGTGCCAGCAGCTTCGACAGGGGCTCCTATGGCTACACCTTC.

This clonotype showed up just a few times. The V and J genes are TRBV5-1 and TRBJ2-3; D perhaps matches TRBD1 (6 bases). Germline-derived CDR1 and CDR2 are SGHRS and YFSETQ. V gave up 4 bases and J gave up 2 bases, with 14 bases separating them. This CDR3 comprises 15 residues. This chain's CDR3 is CASSPRGWDTDTQYF. CDR3 DNA: TGCGCCAGCAGCCCCAGGGGTTGGGACACAGATACGCAGTATTTT.

This clonotype was seen repeatedly, ten times or more. The rearrangement joins TRBV7-2 to TRBJ2-2; TRBD1 agrees at 10 bases. The J segment lost 6 bases and the V segment lost 3 bases, leaving 1 base of the junction unmatched. CDR3 length: 14 amino acids. CDR1 and CDR2 (germline): SGHTA, FQGNSA. CDR3 sequence (DNA): TGTGCCAGCAGCTTGGACAGGGGGTCCGGGGAGCTGTTTTTT. Residues: CASSLDRGSGELFF.

V usage is TRBV11-2 and J usage is TRBJ2-5, with D possibly being TRBD2 (6 bases). Trimming cost V 2 bases and J 5 bases, with 9 bases left between them. The CDR3 contains 13 residues. From germline, CDR1 is SGHAT and CDR2 FQNNGV. The CDR3 protein is CASSLRAGETQYF. CDR3 DNA: TGTGCCAGCAGCTTAAGGGCGGGGGAGACCCAGTACTTC.

The V and J genes are TRBV11-2 and TRBJ2-3; 7 bases map to TRBD2. V lost 5 bases, J lost 4 bases, and 6 bases stayed unmatched. The CDR3 covers 14 residues. Germline assignment: CDR1 SGHAT and CDR2 FQNNGV. The CDR3 DNA reads TGTGCCAGCAGCCCCACCCGGGGGGCAGATACGCAGTATTTT. Protein: CASSPTRGADTQYF.

This clonotype was detected only a few times. The chain links TRBV5-1 to TRBJ2-1; tentative D call: TRBD1 (6 bases). CDR3 length equals 15 residues. Germline V gene sequence: CDR1 SGHRS, CDR2 YFSETQ. V was shortened by 0 bases and J by 0 bases, with 7 bases between the two germline ends. The CDR3 protein is CASSLADSSYNEQFF. The CDR3 DNA sequence: TGCGCCAGCAGCTTGGCGGACAGCTCCTACAATGAGCAGTTCTTC.

This sequence joins TRBV11-3 and TRBJ2-5, with 8 bases matching TRBD2. J lost 5 bases, V lost 5 bases, and 10 bases had no gene match. Germline-derived CDR1 and CDR2 are SGHNT and YENEEA. The CDR3 has 15 residues. The CDR3 nucleotides are TGTGCCAGCAGCCCCCGGGGGGGCGGTATGGAGACCCAGTACTTC. This sequence encodes CASSPRGGGMETQYF.

In DNA form, the CDR3 reads TGTGCCACCAGTGATTTTAGTAATCAGCCCCAGCATTTT. Translating gives CATSDFSNQPQHF. The rearrangement uses TRBV24-1 and TRBJ1-5, with D hard to call. Germline V gene sequence: CDR1 KGHDR, CDR2 SFDVKD. This CDR3 comprises 13 residues. V dropped 1 base and J dropped 4 bases, with 4 bases sitting between them.

This clonotype was found many times. This sequence joins TRBV4-1 and TRBJ2-3, with 11 bases that match TRBD2. This CDR3 is built from 16 residues. The junction had 6 bases not matched to a gene; V was cut back by 1 base and J by 6 bases. Germline V lookup: CDR1 MGHRA, CDR2 YSYEKL. CDR3 DNA: TGCGCCAGCAGCCAAGTGGTAGCGGGGGGGCCGGATACGCAGTATTTT. It yields the protein CASSQVVAGGPDTQYF.

V usage is TRBV4-3 and J usage is TRBJ2-2; D is unclear. CDR3 length: 17 residues. V lost 0 bases, J lost 7 bases, and 18 bases lay in between. CDR1 is LGHNA and CDR2 is YSLEER in the germline V gene. The CDR3 loop is CASSQDIGPSRGGELFF. In DNA, the CDR3 is TGCGCCAGCAGCCAAGATATAGGGCCGAGTCGTGGCGGGGAGCTGTTTTTT.

This clonotype was observed a handful of times. CDR3: CASSTQGTNEKLFF. CDR3 sequence (DNA): TGTGCCAGCAGCACCCAGGGGACTAATGAAAAACTGTTTTTT. This chain joins TRBV9 and TRBJ1-4, with D possibly TRBD1 on 6 matching bases. The CDR3 extends over 14 amino acids. Trimming left V 4 bases short and J 2 bases short, with 9 bases between. The germline gives CDR1 SGDLS, CDR2 YYNGEE.

This clonotype was picked up a small number of times. The V and J genes are TRBV20-1 and TRBJ2-6; D might be TRBD1 (6 bases). Between the trimmed V and J ends, which lost 5 bases and 0 bases, there was a span of 14 bases. This CDR3 comprises 16 residues. In germline, CDR1 is DFQATT, CDR2 SNEGSKA (reference sequence). CDR3 loop: CSAFWGPGSGANVLTF. The CDR3 bases are TGCAGTGCTTTCTGGGGGCCCGGCTCTGGGGCCAACGTCCTGACTTTC.

This clonotype was observed a handful of times. The rearrangement uses TRBV12-3 or TRBV12-4 and TRBJ1-5; D perhaps matches TRBD1 (6 bases). This CDR3 has 13 amino acids. Trimming stripped 6 bases from V and 7 bases from J, with 13 bases between. The CDR3 DNA sequence: TGTGCCAGCAGCCCAGGGGTTTGGCAGCCCCAGCATTTT. This gives the protein CASSPGVWQPQHF.

There are a few counts of this clonotype. The J gene is TRBJ2-6, the V gene TRBV20-1, with D unclear. Germline CDR1 DFQATT, CDR2 SNEGSKA (reference sequence). V lost 3 bases, J lost 0 bases, and 12 bases lay in between. The CDR3 runs 16 residues. As DNA, the CDR3 is TGCAGTGCTAGTACCCGGGTACACTCTGGGGCCAACGTCCTGACTTTC. Amino acids: CSASTRVHSGANVLTF.

The table lists this clonotype with a few counts. J is TRBJ1-1 and V is TRBV7-6; D remains unclear. CDR3 length: 13 amino acids. V dropped 4 bases and J dropped 1 base, with 7 bases sitting between them. Germline values: CDR1 SGHVS, CDR2 FNYEAQ. CDR3 sequence reads: CASSYESNTEAFF. The CDR3 DNA reads as TGTGCCAGCAGCTATGAGTCGAACACTGAAGCTTTCTTT.